Detailed here is one T cell receptor (beta chain). Its antigen is as yet unknown. TCRdb's copy holds only in-frame clones and misses some; the assay was immunoSEQ multiplex PCR. This repertoire shows fewer than 50,000 clones, 86% found once; its top ten account for around 5%. The CDR3 loop spans 13 amino acids. Trimming pared 2 bases from V and 5 bases from J, leaving 7 bases between. Germline loops: CDR1 SGHRS, CDR2 YFSETQ. This entry belongs to a study of PD-1 blockade in classical Hodgkin lymphoma. At the level of the study: Patients in the cohort were put on intravenous nivolumab, 3 mg/kg every 2 weeks. Study-wide results and limits: Complete responders entered with baseline diversity on par with newly diagnosed patients, the results showed. Exclusion covered patients beginning nivolumab under 1 year post-ASCT.

Each patient's relapse followed autologous stem cell transplantation, and brentuximab vedotin exposure varied. The rearrangement joins TRBV5-1 to TRBJ2-2; no clear D gene. The TCR originated in a human donor with classical Hodgkin lymphoma. Sequenced material: peripheral blood mononuclear cells (PBMCs), taken before the second cycle of nivolumab. The CDR3 reads CASSFHGTGELFF. The CDR3 DNA sequence: TGCGCCAGCAGCTTTCACGGTACCGGGGAGCTGTTTTTT.